This T cell receptor (beta chain) was found in a study of CD8 T cells in ankylosing spondylitis. This CDR3 is 16 amino acids long. Germline CDR1 and CDR2: SGHRS and YFSETQ. Germline trimming cut 2 bases from V and 3 bases from J; bases unmatched to any gene: 7. This clonotype was found many times. Its antigen is undetermined. TCRdb re-analysed the 5' RACE reads in MiXCR, keeping a single row per CDR3 protein. Among about 440,000 distinct CDR3 sequences listed, over 15% were seen once. Study results and limitations: Blood from ankylosing spondylitis patients appeared to carry a characteristic roughly 8-variant TCR beta motif. Earlier authors reported some of these motif variants in reactive arthritis synovial fluid and blood. Disease-linked clones bore a CD8+ phenotype, appearing relatively rarely in peripheral blood. The study looked at matched synovial fluid samples from ankylosing spondylitis patients. Disease-linked clones were reported to be significantly enriched there.

The sequence was collected from a male donor with ankylosing spondylitis. V gene TRBV5-1 combines with J gene TRBJ1-1, with 10 positions matching TRBD1. The sample consisted of blood, either unsorted or a sorted T cell fraction (not recorded which). The CDR3 bases are TGCGCCAGCAGCTTACTCGGGACAGGGGTCTACACTGAAGCTTTCTTT. It translates to CASSLLGTGVYTEAFF.